This T cell receptor (beta chain) was obtained from a study of blood T cell repertoires in COVID-19. TCRdb's copy holds only in-frame clones and misses some; the assay was immunoSEQ multiplex PCR. The sample carries about 35,000 clones, about 87% recorded once. The CDR3 totals 14 residues. Trimming cost V 0 bases and J 5 bases; bases outside gene matches: 2. Germline values: CDR1 SGHRS, CDR2 YFSETQ. The receptor was derived from a human donor in a cohort sampled during active COVID-19. Sequencing was performed on peripheral blood. The J gene is TRBJ2-5, the V gene TRBV5-1, with 9 bases lining up with TRBD1. CDR3 coding DNA: TGCGCCAGCAGCTTGGGAGACAGGGGGGAGACCCAGTACTTC. Residues: CASSLGDRGETQYF.